This TCR beta chain was identified in a study of shared clonotypes between healthy human individuals (dated by TCRdb to 2020 to 2021). Broadly, across the study: A few men and a couple of women, aged 18 to 49 years, made up the cohort. To increase sequencing depth and limit assay-specific biases, different laboratories used diverse techniques to prepare libraries and sequence TCR repertoires. Blood TCR repertoires of five healthy adults were deeply sequenced to estimate repertoire size and the extent of clonotype sharing between individuals. Per donor, three plates each were used for CD4 naive and CD4 memory, two for CD8 naive, and one for CD8 memory. Each donor's leukapheresis produced roughly between roughly 0.85 and 10 billion PBMCs.

General findings and caveats noted by the study authors: Pairwise subsampling indicated that sequencing depth was expected to affect the degree of clonotype sharing among donors. Compared with non-shared clonotypes, the clonotypes found in all four sorted-subset donors had higher generation probabilities. Only blood was sampled, and tissue TCR repertoires likely differ from those in blood. Naive subsets generally had larger estimated clonotype richness than memory subsets did. Because the study included only a small number of donors, the genetic and exposure-history diversity represented was limited. Across a handful of donors, 5% to 6% of naive CD4, roughly 3.3% of naive CD8, about 2% of memory CD4, and 0.4% to 0.45% of memory CD8 clonotypes were shared. Incomplete sequencing was indicated by rarefaction of sorted-subset datasets, despite the large sequencing depth.

The donors were healthy, HIV-negative adults who had no recently reported acute infections or vaccinations. All donors were Caucasian adults living in Nashville, Tennessee, USA. CD8 memory samples were composed of magnetically selected CD45RO+ cells combined with CCR7-negative CD45RA+ effector memory (TemRA) cells. Blood was collected by leukapheresis, and PBMCs were isolated by Ficoll-Histopaque density gradient centrifugation and then cryopreserved in liquid nitrogen vapor phase. Analytical flow cytometry was used to check the purity and quantity of every magnetically sorted T cell population. Genomic DNA was isolated from every sorted fraction and measured by UV absorbance on a Nanodrop 2000c. Using the deep immunoSEQ assay, TCR CDR3 regions were amplified from genomic DNA by multiplex PCR. Genomic DNA extracted from each cell subset was distributed evenly over all wells of several immunoSEQ 96-well plates, and each plate served as one replicate. For sorted subsets, each replicate PCR was loaded with 200 ng genomic DNA, equivalent to 25,000 to 30,000 T cell genomes. The purified libraries were quantified using a Qubit 3.0 fluorometer, sized with a Bioanalyzer 2100, and then quantified again using the KAPA Library Quantification kit. Every immunoSEQ 96-well plate was sequenced on a dedicated single-read 150-cycle Illumina NextSeq 550 flow cell. The study's processing was this. Because only junctional sequences without quality scores were contained in the immunoSEQ output, filtering matching that applied to full-length reads could not be performed. To assign V/J genes and CDR3, sequences were annotated against IMGT germline references using PyIR, a Python wrapper for IgBLAST v1.9. Reads with weak V/J assignments (E-value above 1e-6), missing CDR3, stop codons, out-of-frame junctions, or ambiguous translated residues were removed. V3J clonotypes were defined as sequences sharing an identical inferred V gene, J gene, and CDR3 amino acid sequence. Percentage overlap between repertoires was calculated by dividing the number of shared unique clonotypes by the size of the smaller repertoire. Richness of each repertoire was evaluated using RTK rarefaction, the Chao1 estimator, and Recon v2.1 estimates of unobserved clonotypes. Generation probabilities for all TCRbeta clonotypes obtained by the gDNA method from four donors were computed using OLGA. TCRdb took over this immuneACCESS table, retaining in-frame rearrangements with V and J assigned. Such tables are incomplete; in checked studies, under half of the missing clones stem from an unresolved V gene, and the remainder is unexplained. V and J calls plus clone size are reproduced from that table; the DNA served to infer D and trimming. The sample yields about 320,000 clones; around 90% were counted once. Of the sample, around 15% falls within the top ten clones.

Regarding this clone: No cognate antigen has been identified for it. It has no much larger one-base neighbor in the sample; base qualities were not kept.

From cysteine to phenylalanine, the CDR3 is 14 amino acids long. Kept here is only the CDR3 DNA, which spans 42 bases and is read in frame from base 1. Relative to germline, V is 3 bases shorter and J is 4 bases shorter, with 13 bases between their ends. From the germline V gene (reference sequence), CDR1 is LNHNV and CDR2 is YYDKDF. The sample taken for sequencing was memory CD8+ T cells sorted from blood. The cell subset or site label for this specimen denotes: CD45RO+ cells pooled with CCR7-negative TemRA cells. The TCR sequence derives from a man aged 18 to 30 in good health. This chain joins TRBV15 to TRBJ2-7; the D gene is possibly TRBD1, with 6 bases matching. The CDR3 amino acid sequence is: CATSSYNREYEQYF. The sequence in DNA is TGTGCCACCAGCAGTTATAACAGGGAGTACGAGCAGTACTTC.